This T cell receptor beta chain originates from a study of blood T cells in healthy people across ages. CDR3 size: 15 residues. From germline, CDR1 is DFQATT and CDR2 SNEGSKA (reference sequence). Primed by a sample-barcoded 5' primer and a J-beta primer mix, a second PCR proceeded for about 6 to 11 cycles. TCRdb passed the 5' RACE reads through MiXCR, listing each CDR3 protein once. The table has hundreds of thousands of distinct CDR3 sequences, approximately 31% seen once. With regard to this clonotype: Relative to the germline gene, one junction end is altered; a read error may explain this.

This receptor was obtained from a woman of 80 years or more in good health. The rearrangement joins TRBV20-1 to TRBJ2-1, with 11 bases matching TRBD2. The specimen sequenced was blood. The CDR3 DNA sequence: TGCAGAGCTAGACCGACTAGCGGGGTTAACAATGAGCAGTTCTTC. Protein sequence: CRARPTSGVNNEQFF.